This TCR beta chain was sequenced for a study of blood T cell repertoires in COVID-19. This CDR3 contains 16 residues. Germline-derived CDR1 and CDR2 are MDHEN and SYDVKM. Produced via immunoSEQ multiplex PCR; TCRdb's table is partial and in-frame only. The profile shows about 150,000 clones, around 90% of them singletons. As concerns this clone: Sequence at one end of the junction differs from germline and may be a read error. Additional DNA sequences in this sample encode the identical CDR3.

Sequencing input: peripheral blood. The gene calls are TRBV28 and TRBJ2-7; the match to TRBD1 covers 8 bases. The TCR was taken from a human donor in a cohort sampled during active COVID-19. CDR3 residues: CASSSGQGLRGYEQYF. The CDR3 region has the DNA TGTGCTAGCAGCTCTGGACAGGGCCTGCGGGGCTACGAGCAGTACTTC.